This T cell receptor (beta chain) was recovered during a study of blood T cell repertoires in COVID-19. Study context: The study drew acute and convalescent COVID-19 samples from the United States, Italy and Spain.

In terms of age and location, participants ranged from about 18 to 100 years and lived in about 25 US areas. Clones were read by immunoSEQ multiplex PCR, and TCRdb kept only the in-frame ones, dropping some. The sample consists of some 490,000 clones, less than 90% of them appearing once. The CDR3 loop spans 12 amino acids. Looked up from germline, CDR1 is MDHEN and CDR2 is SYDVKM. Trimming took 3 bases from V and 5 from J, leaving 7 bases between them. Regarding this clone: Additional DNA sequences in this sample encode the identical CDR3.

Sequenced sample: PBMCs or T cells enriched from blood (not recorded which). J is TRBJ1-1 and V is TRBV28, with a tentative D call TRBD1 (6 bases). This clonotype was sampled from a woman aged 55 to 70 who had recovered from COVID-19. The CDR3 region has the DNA TGTGCCAGCAGTTTTAGGGGGACTGAAGCTTTCTTT. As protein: CASSFRGTEAFF.